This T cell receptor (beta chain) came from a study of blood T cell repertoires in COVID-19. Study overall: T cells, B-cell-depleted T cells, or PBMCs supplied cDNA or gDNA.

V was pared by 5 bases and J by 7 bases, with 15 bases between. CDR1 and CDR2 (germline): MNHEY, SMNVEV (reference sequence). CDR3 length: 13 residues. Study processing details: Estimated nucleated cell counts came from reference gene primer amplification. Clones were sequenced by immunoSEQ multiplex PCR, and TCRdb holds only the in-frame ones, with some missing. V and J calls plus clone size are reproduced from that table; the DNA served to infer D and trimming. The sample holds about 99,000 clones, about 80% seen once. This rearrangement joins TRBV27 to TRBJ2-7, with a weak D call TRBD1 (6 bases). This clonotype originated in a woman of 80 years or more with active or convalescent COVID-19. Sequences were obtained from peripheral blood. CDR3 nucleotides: TGTGCCAGCAGTAGTACAGGGTCGGGTGAGCAGTACTTC. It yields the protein CASSSTGSGEQYF.